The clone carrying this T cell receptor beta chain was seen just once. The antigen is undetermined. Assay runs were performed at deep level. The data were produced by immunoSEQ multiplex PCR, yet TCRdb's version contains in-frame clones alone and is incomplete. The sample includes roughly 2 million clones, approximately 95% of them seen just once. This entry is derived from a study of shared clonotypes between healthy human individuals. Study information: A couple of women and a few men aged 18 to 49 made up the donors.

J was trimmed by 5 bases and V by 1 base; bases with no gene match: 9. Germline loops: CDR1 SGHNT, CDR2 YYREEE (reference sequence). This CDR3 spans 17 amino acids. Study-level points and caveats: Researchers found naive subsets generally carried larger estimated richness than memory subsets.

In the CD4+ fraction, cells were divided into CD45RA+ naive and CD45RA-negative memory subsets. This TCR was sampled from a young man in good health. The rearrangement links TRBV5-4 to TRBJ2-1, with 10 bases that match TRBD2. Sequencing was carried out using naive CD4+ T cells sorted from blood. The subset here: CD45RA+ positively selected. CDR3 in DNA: TGTGCCAGCAGCTTGCCCCACCCTAGCGGGAGCCACAATGAGCAGTTCTTC. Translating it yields CASSLPHPSGSHNEQFF.